The sequence of this TCR beta chain was determined in a study of cytomegalovirus exposure and HLA in healthy donors (dated by TCRdb to between 2016 and 2019). In the study overall: An earlier analysis of roughly 500 of the donors reported 250 to 300 Gb of sequence data and 120 million or so unique TCR beta sequences from about 200 million T cells. Approximately 300 gigabases of sequencing data and 75 million to 85 million unique TCR sequences made up an early release that covered about 640 HLA-typed donors. High-throughput TCR immunosequencing, statistical association of individual TCRs with disease status, and machine learning were combined to predict cytomegalovirus infection status. Donor age, sex, ethnicity and CMV serostatus were compiled alongside the repertoire data. The study aimed to test whether cataloging public T cell receptors could reveal signatures of past pathogen exposure. Typing coverage varied by locus: about 620-630 donors for A, B, C, DRB1 and DQB1; roughly 560 for DQA1; over 600 for DPA1; roughly 470 for DPB1. The study profiled the T cell repertoires of 500 to 800 subjects by immunosequencing and related them to cytomegalovirus serostatus. Across under 500 genotyped donors of the cohort, an average of roughly 230,000 unique TCR beta nucleotide sequences per donor were sequenced, and roughly 17% of those sequences were non-productive. Every repertoire in the discovery cohort had been generated on one and the same sequencing platform. The genetic ancestry cluster associated with self-reported Caucasian donors included about 84% of the approximately 430 genotyped donors. The later analysis used no new phenotypic data to find candidate immune exposures, relying instead on TCR beta sequences and their occurrence across donors. Genome-wide SNP genotypes for about 60% of the roughly 670 donors were used in a later genetic analysis, which treated that subset as a discovery cohort. Both class I and class II loci were covered by HLA typing, at four-digit resolution. To decide whether each TCR beta V gene segment behaved as functional or pseudogenic, an earlier analysis of fewer than 750 of the donors relied on high-throughput TCR beta sequencing. Along with the 666-subject first cohort, a separate validation cohort of some 130 different subjects was used. A later analysis re-examined previously published TCR beta repertoires from roughly 720 donors and added high-resolution HLA genotyping to investigate patterns of TCR occurrence. Because of strong linkage in the cohort, roughly five DR-DQ haplotypes were treated as single units for association and clustering.

Preparation of the library involved the immunoSEQ multiplex PCR assay. For the multiplex PCR, a mixture combining 60 forward primers for TCR Vbeta segments and 13 reverse primers for TCR Jbeta segments was used. The CDR3 region of rearranged TCR beta genes was amplified from genomic DNA with a multiplex PCR assay. On the Illumina HiSeq System, the amplified TCR beta libraries were sequenced as 87-base-pair reads. The authors' pipeline ran thus. In a later analysis, tens of millions of unique TCR beta chains were counted across the 690 or so repertoires, and roughly 11 million of these chains were shared by at least two donors. To remove PCR and sequencing errors, raw reads were error-corrected and collapsed into unique sequences using a nearest-neighbor algorithm that merged closely related sequences. To assign V, D and J gene segments, CDR3 sequences were aligned to IMGT reference sequences. For a sequence to be retained, at least a six-nucleotide match to both a V gene segment and a J gene segment was required. Rearrangements were classified as productive when the CDR3 lacked stop codons and remained in frame with V and J, and all other rearrangements were classified as non-productive. Following IMGT convention, CDR3 was defined as the stretch from the second conserved V-encoded cysteine up to the conserved J-encoded phenylalanine. The earlier analysis of 550 to 650 of the donors excluded any sequence lacking an unambiguous match to a single V gene segment. In an earlier analysis of 587 of the donors, V segments were called functional above 56.7% productive rearrangements and were called segregating when the between-donor standard deviation exceeded 5%. A statistical classification framework was built to diagnose cytomegalovirus status from the catalog of TCR beta chain sequences. A later analysis assigned V and J genes by comparing TCR nucleotide sequences with IMGT/GENE-DB human TR gene sequences. In a later analysis, CDR3 sequences and most-parsimonious VDJ recombination scenarios were assigned using the TCRdist pipeline. A later analysis defined each TCR beta chain by its CDR3 amino acid sequence plus V-gene family, and excluded reads lacking a unique V-gene family. As a way to deal with suspected cross-contamination and a sequencing artifact, a later analysis dropped approximately 570 nucleotide sequences that were highly shared and had low generation probability. In a later analysis, a clonal expansion index was calculated for each public chain from normalized within-repertoire ranks of inferred template counts. A later analysis computed generation probabilities with a VDJ recombination model fitted to out-of-frame rearrangements, and checked the results against IGoR. In a later analysis, hypergeometric tests were used to score TCR-TCR, TCR-HLA and TCR-CMV co-occurrence, with a repertoire-size bias correction applied to TCR pairs. In a later analysis, false discovery rates were estimated by permuting HLA or CMV assignments 20 times. In a later analysis, co-occurring TCRs were grouped using DBSCAN, with TCRdist sequence similarity added in when clustering inside HLA-allele-positive subsets. Repertoires with fewer than 30,000 or more than 120,000 public chains, plus five repertoires with anomalous nucleotide sharing, were excluded from co-occurrence clustering. The source is immuneACCESS, and TCRdb retained only in-frame sequences with V and J called. Part of the clones is not carried over; for the studies checked, unresolved V genes explain less than half of this, and the remainder is unexplained. V, J and clone size derive from that table, while D and trimming were established from the DNA sequence. This sample lists tens of thousands of clones; around 50% were detected once. In total, the top ten clones hold around 11% of the sample.

The junction carries 14 bases between V and J, which are trimmed by 5 bases and 3 bases respectively. Sequences LGHNA (CDR1) and YSLEER (CDR2) are obtained from the germline V gene. Its CDR3 holds 14 amino acids, cysteine through phenylalanine. The kept DNA is CDR3 alone, 42 bases in frame from the first base. The study at large found these results: A later analysis found that most CMV-associated TCR beta chains appeared HLA-restricted, with HLA associations seemingly driven largely by CMV exposure. The only immune exposure information available for the cohort was CMV serostatus. The authors suggested that the approach could potentially be extended to other disease states and immunological phenotypes. Specific HLA alleles were associated with 16,951 TCR beta sequences at a false discovery rate of 0.05 in a later analysis. Because counts were too low, about 15 rarely observed V segments, including chromosome 9 orphons, were left out of the earlier analysis of some 640 of the donors. Compared with the approximately 600-donor mean, donors in an Asian-associated ancestry cluster had fewer N-insertions in productive TCRs, according to a later genetic analysis. When HLA alleles, especially DR and DQ, strongly co-occurred, attributing TCR associations to individual alleles was difficult. Correlated functional status among segregating V segments might be attributable to linkage disequilibrium, but an unknown experimental factor could not be ruled out. In a later genetic analysis, a missense DCLRE1C variant was associated with V-gene and J-gene trimming of TCR beta chains, and the association was replicated in an independent cohort. The sequencing pipeline was judged likely to have produced a cluster of highly shared sequence variants as a technical artifact. Three of the identified cytomegalovirus-associated TCR beta chains were confirmed in vitro to be specific for cytomegalovirus antigens. A further reported finding was that TCR beta sequences accurately predicted the HLA-A and HLA-B alleles for most subjects in the first cohort. Compared with equally common non-associated chains, HLA-associated TCR beta chains in a later analysis were more clonally expanded and had lower generation probabilities. A later analysis found that TCR association rates varied across HLA loci, with DRB1 alleles showing the most associated TCRs and HLA-C alleles the fewest. An earlier analysis of approximately 540 of the donors showed that most TCR beta V segments appeared in productive rearrangements either about 87% or about 30% of the time, which broadly matched IMGT annotations. Roughly uniform sequencing depth across donors was assumed in presence/absence analyses, although this assumption may not hold. According to a later analysis, parvovirus B19, influenza, CMV and Epstein-Barr virus appeared linked to several top co-occurrence clusters. Because the 87-base-pair reads could not distinguish some IMGT-functional V segments, including TRBV6-2 and TRBV6-3, those segments were excluded. Across donors, most TCR sequences were observed very rarely, whereas some public TCRs were present in many individuals. Because HLA typing was missing for some donors at each locus, association tests included only the typed subset. The cohort was sequenced for TCR beta chains only, and without alpha or paired-chain data the features that could be detected were limited. The study gave a list of 150 to 200 TCR beta chains associated with cytomegalovirus. In both the original and validation cohorts, the classifier was reported to diagnose cytomegalovirus status with high specificity and sensitivity.

The cohort consisted of more than 650 healthy bone marrow donors. At the time of sampling, all cohort members were nominally healthy, though unrecorded immune exposures were likely present. CMV serostatus was positive for approximately 300 and negative for about half of the roughly 700 cohort members, and was not recorded for this donor. A peripheral blood sample was provided by each donor, and peripheral blood mononuclear cells were used for TCR beta sequencing. The Qiagen DNeasy Blood Extraction Kit was used to extract genomic DNA from the blood cell samples. This clone has more than one count but fewer than ten. Its antigen is not yet known. Base-call qualities are not available, and no considerably larger clone is one nucleotide away.

This receptor chain uses TRBV4-3 and TRBJ2-7, with TRBD1 tentatively as D gene (7 bases match). Sequenced: PBMCs. The clonotype was recovered from a human donor in good health. The CDR3 loop reads CASSWGAGGYEQYF. The DNA sequence follows: TGCGCCAGCAGCTGGGGGGCAGGGGGCTACGAGCAGTACTTC.